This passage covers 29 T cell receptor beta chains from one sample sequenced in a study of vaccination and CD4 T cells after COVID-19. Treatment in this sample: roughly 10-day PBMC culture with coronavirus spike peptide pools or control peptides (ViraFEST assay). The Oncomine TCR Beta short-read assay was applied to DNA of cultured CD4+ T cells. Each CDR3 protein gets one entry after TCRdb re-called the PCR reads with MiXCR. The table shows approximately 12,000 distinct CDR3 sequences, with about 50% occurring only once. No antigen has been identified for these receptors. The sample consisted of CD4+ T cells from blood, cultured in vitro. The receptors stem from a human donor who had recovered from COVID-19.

DNA for the CDR3: TGTGCCAGCAGTTCTCGCAGGGACAGCAACTATGGCTACACCTTC. It yields the protein CASSSRRDSNYGYTF. The V gene is TRBV27, the J gene TRBJ1-2; 7 bases map to TRBD1. With V trimmed by 4 bases and J by 2 bases, 7 bases remained unmatched. The CDR3 has 15 residues. Germline V lookup: CDR1 MNHEY, CDR2 SMNVEV (reference sequence).

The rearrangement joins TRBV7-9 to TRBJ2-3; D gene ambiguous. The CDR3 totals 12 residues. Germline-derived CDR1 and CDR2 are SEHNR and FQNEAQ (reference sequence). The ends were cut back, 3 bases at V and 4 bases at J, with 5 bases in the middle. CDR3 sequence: CASSFLPDTQYF. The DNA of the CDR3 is TGTGCCAGCAGCTTTCTGCCAGATACGCAGTATTTT.

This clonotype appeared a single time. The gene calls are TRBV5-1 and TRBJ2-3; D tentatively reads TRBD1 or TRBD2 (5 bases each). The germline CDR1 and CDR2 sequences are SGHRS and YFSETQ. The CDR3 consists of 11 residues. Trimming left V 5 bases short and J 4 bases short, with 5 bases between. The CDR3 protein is CASRGADTQYF. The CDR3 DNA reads TGCGCCAGCAGGGGGGCAGATACGCAGTATTTT.

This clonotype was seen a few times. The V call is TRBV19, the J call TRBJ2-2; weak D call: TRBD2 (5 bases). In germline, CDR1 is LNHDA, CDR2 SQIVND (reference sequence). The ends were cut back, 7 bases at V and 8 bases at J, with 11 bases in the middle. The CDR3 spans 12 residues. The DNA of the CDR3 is TGTGCCAGTACTGAGCGGCGGGGGGAGCTGTTTTTT. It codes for CASTERRGELFF.

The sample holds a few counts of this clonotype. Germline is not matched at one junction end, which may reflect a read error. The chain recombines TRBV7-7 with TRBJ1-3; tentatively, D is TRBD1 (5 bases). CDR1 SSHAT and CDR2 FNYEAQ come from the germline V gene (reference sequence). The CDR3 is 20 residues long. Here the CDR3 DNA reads TGTGCTAGCAGCTTAGCGCATGACAGCGAAAACTGCCGCTCTGGAAACACCATATATTTT. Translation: CASSLAHDSENCRSGNTIYF.

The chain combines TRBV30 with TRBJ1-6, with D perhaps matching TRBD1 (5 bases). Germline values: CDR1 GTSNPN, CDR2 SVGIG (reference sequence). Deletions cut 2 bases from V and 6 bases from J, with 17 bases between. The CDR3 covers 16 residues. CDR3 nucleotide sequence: TGTGCCTGGAGTAGGAGGGACGGTCCAACTAATTCACCCCTCCACTTT. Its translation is CAWSRRDGPTNSPLHF.

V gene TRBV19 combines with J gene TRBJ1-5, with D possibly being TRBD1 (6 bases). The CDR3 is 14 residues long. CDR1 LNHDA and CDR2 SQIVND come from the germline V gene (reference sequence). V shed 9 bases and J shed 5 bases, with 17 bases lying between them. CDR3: CASQRRTEDQPQHF. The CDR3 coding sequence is TGTGCCAGCCAGCGAAGGACAGAAGATCAGCCCCAGCATTTT.

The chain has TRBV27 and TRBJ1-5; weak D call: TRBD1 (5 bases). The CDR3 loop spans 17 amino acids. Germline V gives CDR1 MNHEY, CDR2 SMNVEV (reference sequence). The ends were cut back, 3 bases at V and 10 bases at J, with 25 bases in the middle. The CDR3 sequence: CASSFRSRGGDQYPQHF. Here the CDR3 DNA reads TGTGCCAGCAGTTTCCGTTCGAGGGGCGGGGATCAGTATCCCCAGCATTTT.

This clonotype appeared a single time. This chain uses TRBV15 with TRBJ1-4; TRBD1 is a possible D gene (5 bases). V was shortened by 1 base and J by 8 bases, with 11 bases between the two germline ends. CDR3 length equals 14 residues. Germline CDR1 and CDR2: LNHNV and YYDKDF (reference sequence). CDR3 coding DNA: TGTGCCACCAGCAGAGGGGGCAGAAGGGAAAAACTGTTTTTT. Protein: CATSRGGRREKLFF.

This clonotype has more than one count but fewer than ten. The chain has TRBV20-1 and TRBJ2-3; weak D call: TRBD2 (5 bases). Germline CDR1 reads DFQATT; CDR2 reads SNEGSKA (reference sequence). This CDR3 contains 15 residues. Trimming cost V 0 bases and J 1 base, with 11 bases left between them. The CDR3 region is CSARDPGTGTDTQYF. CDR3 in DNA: TGCAGTGCTAGAGATCCGGGAACGGGCACAGATACGCAGTATTTT.

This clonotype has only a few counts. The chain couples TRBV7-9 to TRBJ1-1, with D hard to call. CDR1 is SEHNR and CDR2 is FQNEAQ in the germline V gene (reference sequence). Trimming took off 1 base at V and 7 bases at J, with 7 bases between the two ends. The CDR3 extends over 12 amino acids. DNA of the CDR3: TGTGCCAGCAGCTTAGATTTAGGTGAAGCTTTCTTT. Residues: CASSLDLGEAFF.

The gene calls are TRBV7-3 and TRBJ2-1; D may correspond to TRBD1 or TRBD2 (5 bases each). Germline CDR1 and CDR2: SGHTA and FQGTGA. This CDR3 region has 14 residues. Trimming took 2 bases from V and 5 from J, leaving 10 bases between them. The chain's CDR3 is CASSLWGWDNEQFF. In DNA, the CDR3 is TGTGCCAGCAGCTTATGGGGGTGGGACAATGAGCAGTTCTTC.

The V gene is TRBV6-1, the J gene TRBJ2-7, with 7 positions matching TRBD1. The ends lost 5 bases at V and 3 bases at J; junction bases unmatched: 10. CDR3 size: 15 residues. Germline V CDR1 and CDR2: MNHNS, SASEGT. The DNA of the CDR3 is TGTGCCAGCAGTATGGAAGGGACAGTCCACTACGAGCAGTACTTC. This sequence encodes CASSMEGTVHYEQYF.

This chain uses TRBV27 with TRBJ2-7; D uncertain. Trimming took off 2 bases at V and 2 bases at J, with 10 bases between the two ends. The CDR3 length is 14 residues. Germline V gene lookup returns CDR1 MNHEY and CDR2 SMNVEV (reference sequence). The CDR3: CASSLSPITYEQYF. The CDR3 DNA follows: TGTGCCAGCAGTTTAAGTCCGATTACCTACGAGCAGTACTTC.

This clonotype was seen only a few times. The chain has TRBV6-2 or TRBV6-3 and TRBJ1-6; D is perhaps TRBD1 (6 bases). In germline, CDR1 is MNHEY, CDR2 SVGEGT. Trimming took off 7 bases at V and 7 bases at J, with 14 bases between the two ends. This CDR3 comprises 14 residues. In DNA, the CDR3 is TGTGCCAGCACCATACAGGGATGGAATTCACCCCTCCACTTT. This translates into CASTIQGWNSPLHF.

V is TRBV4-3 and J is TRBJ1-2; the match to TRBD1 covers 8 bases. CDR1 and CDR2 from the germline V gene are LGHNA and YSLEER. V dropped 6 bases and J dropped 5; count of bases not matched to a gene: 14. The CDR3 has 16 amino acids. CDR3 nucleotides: TGCGCCAGCAGTAGCGGGGGTTCGGGACAGGTGTATGGCTACACCTTC. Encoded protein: CASSSGGSGQVYGYTF.

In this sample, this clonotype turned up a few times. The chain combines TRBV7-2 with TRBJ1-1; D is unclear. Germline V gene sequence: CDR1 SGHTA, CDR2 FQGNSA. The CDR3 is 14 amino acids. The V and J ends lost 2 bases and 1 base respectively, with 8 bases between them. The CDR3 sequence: CASSLSGGNTEAFF. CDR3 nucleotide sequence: TGTGCCAGCAGCTTATCCGGTGGGAACACTGAAGCTTTCTTT.

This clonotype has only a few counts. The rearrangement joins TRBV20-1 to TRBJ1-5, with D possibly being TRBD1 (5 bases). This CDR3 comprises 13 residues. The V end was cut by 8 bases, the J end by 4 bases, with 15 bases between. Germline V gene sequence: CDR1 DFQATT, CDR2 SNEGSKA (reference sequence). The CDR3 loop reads CSTSPGPNQPQHF. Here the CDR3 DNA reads TGCAGTACCAGCCCGGGGCCGAATCAGCCCCAGCATTTT.

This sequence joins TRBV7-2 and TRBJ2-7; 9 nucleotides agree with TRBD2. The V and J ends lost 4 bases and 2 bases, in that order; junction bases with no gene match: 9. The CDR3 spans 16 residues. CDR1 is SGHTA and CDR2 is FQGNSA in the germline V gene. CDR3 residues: CASSWMSGGTPYEQYF. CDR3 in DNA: TGTGCCAGCAGCTGGATGAGCGGGGGGACCCCCTACGAGCAGTACTTC.

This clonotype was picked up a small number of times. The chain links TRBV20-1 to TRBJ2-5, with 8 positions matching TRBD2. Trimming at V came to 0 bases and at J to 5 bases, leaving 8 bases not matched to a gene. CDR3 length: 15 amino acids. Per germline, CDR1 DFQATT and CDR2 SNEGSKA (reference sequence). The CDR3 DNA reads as TGCAGTGCTAGAGAGGCGGGACTAGTATCTGAGACCCAGTACTTC. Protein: CSAREAGLVSETQYF.

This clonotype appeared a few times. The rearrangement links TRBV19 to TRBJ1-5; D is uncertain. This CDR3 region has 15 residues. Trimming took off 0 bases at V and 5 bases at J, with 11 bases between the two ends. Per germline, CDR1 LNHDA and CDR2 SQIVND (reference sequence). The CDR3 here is CASSIDSQPHQPQHF. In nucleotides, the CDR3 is TGTGCCAGTAGTATAGACTCCCAGCCCCATCAGCCCCAGCATTTT.

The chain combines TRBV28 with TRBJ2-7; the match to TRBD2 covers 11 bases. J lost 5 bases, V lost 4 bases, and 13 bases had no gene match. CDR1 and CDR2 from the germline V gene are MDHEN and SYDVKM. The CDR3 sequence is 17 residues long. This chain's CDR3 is CASSSDSFGTSGHEQYF. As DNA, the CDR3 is TGTGCCAGCAGTTCGGACAGCTTCGGGACTAGCGGACACGAGCAGTACTTC.

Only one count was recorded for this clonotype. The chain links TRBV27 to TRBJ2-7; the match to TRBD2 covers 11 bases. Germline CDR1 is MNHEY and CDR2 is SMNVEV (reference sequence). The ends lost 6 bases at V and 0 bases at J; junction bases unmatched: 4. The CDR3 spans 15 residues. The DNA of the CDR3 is TGTGCCAGCAGGAGACTAGCGGGGAGCTCCTACGAGCAGTACTTC. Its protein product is CASRRLAGSSYEQYF.

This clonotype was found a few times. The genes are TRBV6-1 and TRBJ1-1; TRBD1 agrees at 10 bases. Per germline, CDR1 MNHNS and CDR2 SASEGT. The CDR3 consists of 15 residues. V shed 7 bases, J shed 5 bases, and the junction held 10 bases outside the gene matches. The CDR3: CASTTWRDRGTEAFF. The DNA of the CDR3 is TGTGCCAGCACCACCTGGAGGGACAGGGGTACTGAAGCTTTCTTT.

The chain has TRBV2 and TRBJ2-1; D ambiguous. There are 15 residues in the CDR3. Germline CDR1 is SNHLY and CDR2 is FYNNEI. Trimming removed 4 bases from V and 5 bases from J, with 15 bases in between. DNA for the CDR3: TGTGCCAGCAGTGTATCCCACATAGTCGACAATGAGCAGTTCTTC. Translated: CASSVSHIVDNEQFF.

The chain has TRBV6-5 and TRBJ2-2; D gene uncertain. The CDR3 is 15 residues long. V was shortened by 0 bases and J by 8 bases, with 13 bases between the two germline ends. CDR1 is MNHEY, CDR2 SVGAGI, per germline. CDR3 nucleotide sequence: TGTGCCAGCAGTTACTCGAACCCAGCAACGGGGGAGCTGTTTTTT. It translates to CASSYSNPATGELFF.

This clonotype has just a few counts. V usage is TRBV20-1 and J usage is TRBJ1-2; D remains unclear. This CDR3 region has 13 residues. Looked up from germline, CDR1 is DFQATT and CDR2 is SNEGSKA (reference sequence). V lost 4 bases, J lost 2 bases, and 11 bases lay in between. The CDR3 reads CSANADINYGYTF. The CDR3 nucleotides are TGCAGTGCTAACGCCGACATAAACTATGGCTACACCTTC.

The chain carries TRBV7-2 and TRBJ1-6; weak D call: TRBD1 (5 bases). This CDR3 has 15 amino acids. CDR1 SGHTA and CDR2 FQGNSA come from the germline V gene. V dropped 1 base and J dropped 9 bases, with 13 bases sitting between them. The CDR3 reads CASSLEGRGGSPLHF. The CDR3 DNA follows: TGTGCCAGCAGCTTAGAAGGGAGGGGTGGTTCACCCCTCCACTTT.

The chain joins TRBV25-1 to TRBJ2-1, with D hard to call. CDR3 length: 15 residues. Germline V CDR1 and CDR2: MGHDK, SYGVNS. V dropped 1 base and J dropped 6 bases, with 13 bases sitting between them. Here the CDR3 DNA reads TGTGCCAGCAGTGAATCTGGGTTTCTTGGCAATGAGCAGTTCTTC. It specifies CASSESGFLGNEQFF.